The 28 T cell receptor beta chains given below trace back to one sample, sequenced in a study of OX40 agonist ivuxolimab in advanced cancers. Sequencing was performed with immunoSEQ multiplex PCR; in TCRdb, only in-frame clones are kept and a portion is missing. The repertoire holds around 67,000 clones, with 70% to 90% as singletons. The input for sequencing was CD4+ or CD8+ T cells sorted from blood, taken in a trial of the OX40 agonist ivuxolimab. The receptors shown here come from an adult with an advanced solid tumor such as melanoma, head and neck, liver or kidney cancer.

The rearrangement joins TRBV5-1 to TRBJ1-1; tentative D call: TRBD1 (5 bases). This CDR3 is built from 15 residues. Germline CDR1 and CDR2: SGHRS and YFSETQ. The V gene lost 0 bases and the J gene lost 4 bases, with 13 bases spanning the gap. CDR3: CASSLGAGVGTEAFF. CDR3 nucleotides: TGCGCCAGCAGCTTGGGGGCGGGGGTCGGCACTGAAGCTTTCTTT.

The chain employs TRBV18 and TRBJ2-2; 12 positions match TRBD2. Germline CDR1 and CDR2: KGHSH and LQKENI. V was pared by 5 bases and J by 3 bases, with 4 bases of the junction left unmatched. This CDR3 region has 16 residues. CDR3 DNA: TGTGCCAGCTCATCTGGACTAGCGGGGCACACCGGGGAGCTGTTTTTT. It specifies CASSSGLAGHTGELFF.

The count of this clone is one. The chain links TRBV7-3 to TRBJ2-3; TRBD2 aligns across 11 bases. CDR1 and CDR2 from the germline V gene are SGHTA and FQGTGA. V was pared by 3 bases and J by 2 bases, with 1 base of the junction left unmatched. The CDR3 length is 15 residues. For the CDR3, the DNA is TGTGCCAGCAGCTTTAGCGGGGGGGACACAGATACGCAGTATTTT. Translated: CASSFSGGDTDTQYF.

This rearrangement joins TRBV11-3 to TRBJ2-3; TRBD2 matches 11 bases. Looked up from germline, CDR1 is SGHNT and CDR2 is YENEEA. With 1 base clipped from V and 2 bases from J, the junction kept 8 bases outside the gene matches. This CDR3 comprises 18 residues. This chain's CDR3 is CASSLGRLTSGDTDTQYF. As DNA, the CDR3 is TGTGCCAGCAGCTTAGGCCGGTTGACTAGCGGGGACACAGATACGCAGTATTTT.

The rearrangement uses TRBV4-1 and TRBJ1-1, with 8 nucleotides matching TRBD1. The CDR3 sequence is 20 residues long. V was clipped by 4 bases and J by 3 bases; unmatched bases: 22. CDR1 is MGHRA and CDR2 is YSYEKL in the germline V gene. The CDR3: CASSLRRFWPQGVVHTEAFF. The CDR3 nucleotides read TGCGCCAGCAGCCTACGACGATTCTGGCCACAGGGGGTGGTTCACACTGAAGCTTTCTTT.

The chain uses TRBV4-3 and TRBJ2-1, with D possibly being TRBD1 or TRBD2 (6 bases each). The germline V and J ends were trimmed by 1 base and 5 bases, with 12 bases remaining between them. The CDR3 covers 15 residues. The V gene's germline CDR1 is LGHNA and CDR2 YSLEER. Here the CDR3 DNA reads TGCGCCAGCAGCCAAGTTAGGAGGGGGAACAATGAGCAGTTCTTC. This gives the protein CASSQVRRGNNEQFF.

By share of the sample, this clone is medium-sized. The chain carries TRBV4-1 and TRBJ2-7; D is unresolved. The length of the CDR3 is 15 residues. CDR1 is MGHRA and CDR2 is YSYEKL in the germline V gene. Trimming shortened V by 1 base and J by 1 base, and 11 bases separated the two germline ends. The CDR3 bases are TGCGCCAGCAGCCAAGCGGCCGCAGGATCCTACGAGCAGTACTTC. Protein sequence: CASSQAAAGSYEQYF.

The rearrangement uses TRBV19 and TRBJ1-6, with 10 positions matching TRBD1. Germline V gene sequence: CDR1 LNHDA, CDR2 SQIVND (reference sequence). CDR3 length: 14 amino acids. V lost 6 bases to trimming and J lost 9 bases; unmatched junction nucleotides: 5. DNA for the CDR3: TGTGCCAGTAGCCCGACAGGGGGCGCTTCACCCCTCCACTTT. Protein product: CASSPTGGASPLHF.

The gene calls are TRBV6-5 and TRBJ1-5; D perhaps matches TRBD1 (6 bases). This CDR3 has 13 residues. Germline-derived CDR1 and CDR2 are MNHEY and SVGAGI. With 6 bases removed from V and 3 bases from J, the gap between germline ends came to 9 bases. CDR3 protein: CASSRDNNQPQHF. The DNA of the CDR3 is TGTGCCAGCAGCCGGGACAACAATCAGCCCCAGCATTTT.

The rearrangement links TRBV19 to TRBJ2-3, with D hard to call. The CDR3 covers 14 residues. The V end lost 5 bases, the J end lost 6 bases, and 15 bases lay between the germline ends. The germline V gene has CDR1 LNHDA and CDR2 SQIVND (reference sequence). The CDR3 DNA reads as TGTGCCAGTAGTCCTCGACCGAAACGGGATACGCAGTATTTT. Protein product: CASSPRPKRDTQYF. The full variable domain, with the rest looked up from reference TRBV19 and TRBJ2-3, is DGGITQSPKYLFRKEGQNVTLSCEQNLNHDAMYWYRQDPGQGLRLIYYSQIVNDFQKGDIAEGYSVSREKKESFPLTVTSAQKNPTAFYLCASSPRPKRDTQYFGPGTRLTVL.

The chain carries TRBV28 and TRBJ2-7; TRBD1 matches 11 bases. This CDR3 region has 15 residues. The trim removed 3 bases at V and 4 bases at J, leaving 5 bases unmatched. CDR1 and CDR2 from the germline V gene are MDHEN and SYDVKM. The chain's CDR3 is CASSFGQGAGYEQYF. DNA of the CDR3: TGTGCCAGCAGTTTTGGACAGGGGGCAGGGTACGAGCAGTACTTC.

J is TRBJ1-3 and V is TRBV6-6, with unresolved D. The V gene's germline CDR1 is MNHNY and CDR2 SVGAGI (reference sequence). Trimming pared 0 bases from V and 0 bases from J, leaving 6 bases between. The CDR3 spans 15 residues. This CDR3 reads CASSYSSHSGNTIYF. The CDR3 DNA is TGTGCCAGCAGTTACTCGTCCCACTCTGGAAACACCATATATTTT.

The rearrangement links TRBV7-9 to TRBJ2-1, with D uncertain. V lost 5 bases and J lost 7, with 15 bases in between. The germline gives CDR1 SEHNR, CDR2 FQNEAQ (reference sequence). This CDR3 spans 14 amino acids. Written as DNA, the CDR3 is TGTGCCAGCAGCGTGAACACCCGACCAAATGAGCAGTTCTTC. It specifies CASSVNTRPNEQFF.

The rearrangement uses TRBV5-1 and TRBJ1-1, with TRBD1 matching 7 bases. The CDR3 has 16 amino acids. V lost 1 base, J lost 6 bases, and 12 bases stayed unmatched. Germline values: CDR1 SGHRS, CDR2 YFSETQ. Written as DNA, the CDR3 is TGCGCCAGCAGCTTGAGGGCAGGGGGGCTTGAGTCTGAAGCTTTCTTT. Translation gives CASSLRAGGLESEAFF.

The rearrangement links TRBV6-5 to TRBJ1-1, with 7 bases identical to TRBD1. This CDR3 is built from 14 residues. J lost 4 bases, V lost 8 bases, and 10 bases had no gene match. The germline gives CDR1 MNHEY, CDR2 SVGAGI. In nucleotides, the CDR3 is TGTGCCAGCGGAGAACAGGGGTCAGGCACTGAAGCTTTCTTT. Its translation: CASGEQGSGTEAFF.

Here the CDR3 reads CASSERWGTSGSLYNEQFF. For the CDR3, the DNA is TGTGCCAGCAGTGAAAGGTGGGGGACTAGCGGGAGTCTCTACAATGAGCAGTTCTTC. J is TRBJ2-1 and V is TRBV6-1; TRBD2 matches 14 bases. V was clipped by 2 bases and J by 3 bases; unmatched bases: 9. CDR1 and CDR2 from the germline V gene are MNHNS and SASEGT. The CDR3 runs to 19 residues.

The CDR3 region is CASSFRLAGGDTQYF. DNA of the CDR3: TGTGCCAGCAGCTTCCGCCTAGCGGGGGGAGATACGCAGTATTTT. The V and J genes are TRBV7-2 and TRBJ2-3; 11 bases line up with TRBD2. The CDR3 extends over 15 amino acids. V gave up 3 bases and J gave up 5 bases; unmatched junction bases: 4. The germline gives CDR1 SGHTA, CDR2 FQGNSA. Together with reference TRBV7-2 and TRBJ2-3, the CDR3 gives the full variable domain: GAGVSQSPSNKVTEKGKDVELRCDPISGHTALYWYRQSLGQGLEFLIYFQGNSAPDKSGLPSDRFSAERTGGSVSTLTIQRTQQEDSAVYLCASSFRLAGGDTQYFGPGTRLTVL.

V is TRBV28 and J is TRBJ1-5, with TRBD1 as a possible D gene (5 bases). This CDR3 contains 13 residues. Trimming took 2 bases from V and 7 from J, leaving 9 bases between them. Germline lookup yields CDR1 MDHEN and CDR2 SYDVKM. The CDR3 DNA reads TGTGCCAGCAGTTTACCGGGGGACCAGCCCCAGCATTTT. It translates to CASSLPGDQPQHF. Based on the CDR3 plus reference TRBV28 and TRBJ1-5, the full variable domain is DVKVTQSSRYLVKRTGEKVFLECVQDMDHENMFWYRQDPGLGLRLIYFSYDVKMKEKGDIPEGYSVSREKKERFSLILESASTNQTSMYLCASSLPGDQPQHFGDGTRLSIL.

The CDR3 protein is CASSGQPDEQFF. CDR3 DNA: TGTGCCAGCAGCGGACAGCCCGATGAGCAGTTCTTC. The V gene is TRBV11-3, the J gene TRBJ2-1, with TRBD1 as a possible D gene (6 bases). The germline V gene encodes CDR1 SGHNT and CDR2 YENEEA. The V and J ends lost 5 bases and 8 bases respectively, with 10 bases between them. This CDR3 comprises 12 residues.

V usage is TRBV11-3 and J usage is TRBJ2-1, with TRBD2 identical over 9 bases. The junction had 0 bases not matched to a gene; V was cut back by 1 base and J by 2 bases. Germline-derived CDR1 and CDR2 are SGHNT and YENEEA. The CDR3 has 15 residues. CDR3 protein: CASSLGGRAYNEQFF. In DNA, the CDR3 is TGTGCCAGCAGCTTAGGCGGGAGGGCCTACAATGAGCAGTTCTTC.

This chain joins TRBV5-1 and TRBJ2-2; the D gene is possibly TRBD1 (7 bases). Germline loops: CDR1 SGHRS, CDR2 YFSETQ. The CDR3 loop spans 15 amino acids. Trimming removed 3 bases from V and 5 bases from J, with 14 bases in between. The CDR3 here is CASSSNRGGTGELFF. CDR3 coding DNA: TGCGCCAGCAGCTCCAACAGGGGAGGTACCGGGGAGCTGTTTTTT.

The genes are TRBV18 and TRBJ1-2; D not resolved. CDR3 length: 14 residues. V was cut by 3 bases and J by 6 bases, with 14 bases left in between. Per germline, CDR1 KGHSH and CDR2 LQKENI. This chain's CDR3 is CASSPPGRPDGYTF. The CDR3, as DNA: TGTGCCAGCTCACCCCCGGGGAGGCCGGATGGCTACACCTTC.

This clone appeared a few times. The chain couples TRBV5-4 to TRBJ2-2, with 14 positions matching TRBD2. This CDR3 spans 17 amino acids. Per germline, CDR1 SGHNT and CDR2 YYREEE (reference sequence). The ends lost 3 bases at V and 3 bases at J; junction bases unmatched: 4. In nucleotides, the CDR3 is TGTGCCAGCAGCTCCCCGACTAGCGGGAGGGACACCGGGGAGCTGTTTTTT. Amino acid sequence: CASSSPTSGRDTGELFF.

The chain uses TRBV18 and TRBJ1-1; a possible D gene is TRBD1 (6 bases). CDR1 is KGHSH, CDR2 LQKENI, per germline. This CDR3 has 15 amino acids. V lost 2 bases to trimming and J lost 1 base, with 11 bases between them. CDR3 loop: CASSPGGGQNTEAFF. The CDR3 DNA reads as TGTGCCAGCTCACCAGGAGGGGGACAGAACACTGAAGCTTTCTTT.

The chain has TRBV30 and TRBJ1-1; 7 nucleotides line up with TRBD1. CDR3 length: 15 amino acids. Germline CDR1 reads GTSNPN; CDR2 reads SVGIG (reference sequence). V dropped 0 bases and J dropped 1; count of bases not matched to a gene: 5. This CDR3 reads CAWSVRGGANTEAFF. Written as DNA, the CDR3 is TGTGCCTGGAGTGTACGAGGGGGCGCGAACACTGAAGCTTTCTTT.

This clone occurred a few times. This sequence joins TRBV4-3 and TRBJ1-2; D not certain. In germline, CDR1 is LGHNA, CDR2 YSLEER. CDR3 length: 16 amino acids. Trimming removed 0 bases at V and 1 base at J, with 12 bases between. Written as DNA, the CDR3 is TGCGCCAGCAGCCAAGATATTCGAGACGGTAACTATGGCTACACCTTC. This translates into CASSQDIRDGNYGYTF.

This chain uses TRBV7-9 with TRBJ2-7, with a tentative D call TRBD2 (6 bases). The V gene's germline CDR1 is SEHNR and CDR2 FQNEAQ (reference sequence). V was trimmed by 4 bases and J by 6 bases, leaving 16 bases between them. This CDR3 spans 14 amino acids. DNA for the CDR3: TGTGCCAGCAGCTCTGCCGGGGGTTTAGGCGAGCAGTACTTC. Encoded protein: CASSSAGGLGEQYF. Full variable domain (outside the CDR3, taken from reference TRBV7-9 and TRBJ2-7): DTGVSQNPRHKITKRGQNVTFRCDPISEHNRLYWYRQTLGQGPEFLTYFQNEAQLEKSRLLSDRFSAERPKGSFSTLEIQRTEQGDSAMYLCASSSAGGLGEQYFGPGTRLTVT.

The chain couples TRBV7-2 to TRBJ1-2; 7 nucleotides agree with TRBD1. Germline CDR1 and CDR2: SGHTA and FQGNSA. V shed 5 bases, J shed 5 bases, and the junction held 17 bases outside the gene matches. This CDR3 has 17 amino acids. As DNA, the CDR3 is TGTGCCAGCAGCCCTTCTATGGAGACAGGGATTATTTATGGCTACACCTTC. This sequence encodes CASSPSMETGIIYGYTF. The complete variable domain, with remaining parts taken from reference TRBV7-2 and TRBJ1-2, reads GAGVSQSPSNKVTEKGKDVELRCDPISGHTALYWYRQSLGQGLEFLIYFQGNSAPDKSGLPSDRFSAERTGGSVSTLTIQRTQQEDSAVYLCASSPSMETGIIYGYTFGSGTRLTVV.